This T cell receptor (beta chain) was sequenced during a study of OX40 agonist ivuxolimab in advanced cancers. The method was immunoSEQ multiplex PCR; TCRdb's version includes in-frame clones alone and lacks a portion of them. The sample gives 55,000 to 90,000 clones, 80% to 90% of which show up once; 0.85% to 1% is in the top ten. The CDR3 has 14 amino acids. Per germline, CDR1 MNHNY and CDR2 SVGAGI (reference sequence). Trimming removed 0 bases at V and 8 bases at J, with 11 bases between. The sample consisted of CD4+ or CD8+ T cells sorted from blood, taken in a trial of the OX40 agonist ivuxolimab. The rearrangement joins TRBV6-6 to TRBJ2-1; no reliable D call. This TCR derives from an adult with an advanced solid tumor such as melanoma, head and neck, liver or kidney cancer. CDR3 region: CASSYSKGIYEQFF. Here the CDR3 DNA reads TGTGCCAGCAGTTACTCGAAAGGGATCTATGAGCAGTTCTTC.